Listed below are T cell receptor beta chains from one sample, sequenced in a study of neurological immune-mediated disorders. TCRdb ran MiXCR on the 5' RACE reads and lists one entry per CDR3 protein. The profile shows tens of thousands of distinct CDR3 sequences, approximately 2.7% of them singletons. The material sequenced was PBMCs. Receptors originate from a woman in her forties or fifties with multiple sclerosis. Each CDR3 is given with its conserved first and last residue.

j_call v_call cdr3_aa
TRBJ2-3 TRBV4-3 CASSQDLGLASDTQYF
TRBJ2-1 TRBV9 CASSVSQLPYNEQFF
TRBJ2-7 TRBV5-1 CASSSGSSYEQYF
TRBJ1-4 TRBV28 CASSLRWANEKLFF
TRBJ1-1 TRBV10-3 CAITGQMNTEAFF
TRBJ2-2 TRBV5-1 CASSLSVGSAGELFF
TRBJ2-5 TRBV20-1 CSASTGISGVQETQYF
TRBJ1-2 TRBV7-2 CASSSGQGGGYTF
TRBJ1-1 TRBV5-8 CASSSGPNTEAFF
TRBJ2-5 TRBV6-6 CASSSRTPPGTQYF
TRBJ2-1 TRBV20-1 CSAMAGGIGQFF
TRBJ1-1 TRBV2 CASMRESNTEAFF
TRBJ1-1 TRBV7-2 CASSLHAPRTEAFF
TRBJ1-2 TRBV12-3/TRBV12-4 CASSFGPGGYTF
TRBJ2-1 TRBV7-2 CASSLGLEVYNEQFF
TRBJ2-5 TRBV5-1 CASSLTSVQETQYF
TRBJ2-2 TRBV9 CASSVVQFGLHTGELFF
TRBJ2-7 TRBV7-2 CASSFFGTYEQYF
TRBJ1-1 TRBV5-1 CASRDGQGWAEAFF
TRBJ1-1 TRBV30 CAWSVQGWNTEAFF
TRBJ2-3 TRBV2 CASSEVYRGEDTQYF
TRBJ1-1 TRBV15 CATSTPRRQGGMNTEAFF
TRBJ2-3 TRBV14 CASSPFTSTDTQYF
TRBJ2-3 TRBV5-1 CASSLGQDTQYF
TRBJ1-1 TRBV6-6 CATTGLANTEAFF
TRBJ1-2 TRBV20-1 CSARDHRGGYTF
TRBJ2-5 TRBV5-1 CASSLELADQETQYF
TRBJ1-2 TRBV27 CASRQPQGASYGYTF
TRBJ2-7 TRBV5-1 CASSGGTGLDYEQYF
TRBJ1-6 TRBV20-1 CSARNRDGGNSPLNF
TRBJ2-1 TRBV27 CASSSSGRAYNEQFF
TRBJ2-2 TRBV27 CASSLSRESFKRELFF
TRBJ1-2 TRBV29-1 CSVEDLWDGYGYTF
TRBJ2-7 TRBV7-2 CASSSIYEQYF
TRBJ1-2 TRBV6-5 CASSYGQGAFGYTF
TRBJ2-1 TRBV5-1 CASRQGTSPSNEQFF
TRBJ2-4 TRBV7-2 CASSLIRAKNIQYF
TRBJ2-2 TRBV4-3 CASSQDKTAFGELFF
TRBJ1-1 TRBV4-1 CASTQGSANTEAFF
TRBJ1-1 TRBV20-1 CSAPDRAAEAFF
TRBJ2-7 TRBV27 CASSSPGTLAYEQYF
TRBJ1-3 TRBV5-1 CASSLDRGRNTIYF
TRBJ2-5 TRBV15 CATSTGGGQETQYF
TRBJ1-5 TRBV4-2 CASSQGEGHPNQPQHF
TRBJ2-7 TRBV20-1 CSALQGNEQYF
TRBJ2-7 TRBV6-2/TRBV6-3 CASSPLAGTTYEQYF
TRBJ2-3 TRBV20-1 CSAGGADKSTDTQYF
TRBJ1-6 TRBV20-1 CSASSSWSQSPLNF
TRBJ2-1 TRBV6-6 CASRAGLGGNEQFF
TRBJ2-5 TRBV10-3 CAASGGPGETQYF
TRBJ2-7 TRBV10-3 CATRVGSYEQYF
TRBJ2-5 TRBV6-5 CASSYGQETQYF
TRBJ1-6 TRBV7-2 CASSPDRVSYNSPLNF
TRBJ2-3 TRBV7-9 CASSPKGTSGGDTQYF
TRBJ2-7 TRBV27 CASKQTGEVEQYF
TRBJ1-3 TRBV7-8 CASSSQWGAGNTIYF